Sequencing of this TCR beta chain was carried out in a study of spatial heterogeneity in lung cancer. TCRdb redid the calling of the 5' RACE reads with MiXCR, one entry per CDR3 protein. Among about 7,100 distinct CDR3 sequences listed, more than 6.5% were seen once. Study conclusions and caveats: The number of expanded tumor alpha and beta chains correlated with mutation number.

The CDR3 is 16 amino acids. The germline V gene has CDR1 SGHVS and CDR2 FQNEAQ. Between the trimmed V and J ends, which lost 5 bases and 4 bases, there was a span of 15 bases. The time point here: sample taken at primary tumor resection. A remark on this clonotype: The antigen remains unidentified.

Sequences were derived from lung tumor tissue, sampled at surgery. The chain links TRBV7-8 to TRBJ1-6, with a tentative D call TRBD1 (6 bases). The receptor was derived from a male donor with early-stage non-small cell lung cancer. The CDR3 loop is CASSPAIGTYNSPLHF. The CDR3, as DNA: TGTGCCAGCAGCCCAGCAATTGGGACATATAATTCACCCCTCCACTTT.